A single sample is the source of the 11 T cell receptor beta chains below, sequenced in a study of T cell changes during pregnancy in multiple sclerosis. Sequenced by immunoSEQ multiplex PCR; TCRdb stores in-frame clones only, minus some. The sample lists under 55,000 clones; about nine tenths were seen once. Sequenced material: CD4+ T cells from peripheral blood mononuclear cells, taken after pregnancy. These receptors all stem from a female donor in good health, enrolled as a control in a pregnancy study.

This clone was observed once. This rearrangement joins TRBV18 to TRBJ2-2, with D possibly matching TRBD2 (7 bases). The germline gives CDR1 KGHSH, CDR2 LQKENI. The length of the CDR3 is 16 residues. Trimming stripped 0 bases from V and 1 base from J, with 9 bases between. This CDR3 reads CASSPPGGRNTGELFF. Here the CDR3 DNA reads TGTGCCAGCTCACCACCGGGGGGGCGGAACACCGGGGAGCTGTTTTTT.

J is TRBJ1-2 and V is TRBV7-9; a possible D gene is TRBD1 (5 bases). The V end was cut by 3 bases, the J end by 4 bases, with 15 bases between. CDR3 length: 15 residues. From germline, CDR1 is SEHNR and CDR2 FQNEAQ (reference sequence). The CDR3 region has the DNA TGTGCCAGCAGCTTGCGGGGCAGGGATGGCTATGGCTACACCTTC. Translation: CASSLRGRDGYGYTF.

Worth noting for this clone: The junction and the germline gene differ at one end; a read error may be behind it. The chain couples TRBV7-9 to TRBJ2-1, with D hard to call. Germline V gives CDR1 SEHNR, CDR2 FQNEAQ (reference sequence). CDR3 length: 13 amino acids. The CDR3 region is CDSPAGCYNEQFF. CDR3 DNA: TGTGACAGCCCGGCAGGTTGCTACAATGAGCAGTTCTTC.

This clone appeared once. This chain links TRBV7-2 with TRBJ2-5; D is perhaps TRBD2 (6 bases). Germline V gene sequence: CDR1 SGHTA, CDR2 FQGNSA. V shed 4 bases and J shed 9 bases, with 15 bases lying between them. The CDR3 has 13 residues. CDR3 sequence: CASSSRTIEAQYF. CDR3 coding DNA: TGTGCCAGCAGCTCCAGGACTATTGAGGCCCAGTACTTC.

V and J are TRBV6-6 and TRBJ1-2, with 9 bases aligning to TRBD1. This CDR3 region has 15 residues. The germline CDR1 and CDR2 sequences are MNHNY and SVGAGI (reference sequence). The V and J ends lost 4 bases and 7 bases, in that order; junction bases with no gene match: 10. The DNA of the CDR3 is TGTGCCAGCAGTTCCCGGGGGACAGGGCATTCTGGCTACACCTTC. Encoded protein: CASSSRGTGHSGYTF.

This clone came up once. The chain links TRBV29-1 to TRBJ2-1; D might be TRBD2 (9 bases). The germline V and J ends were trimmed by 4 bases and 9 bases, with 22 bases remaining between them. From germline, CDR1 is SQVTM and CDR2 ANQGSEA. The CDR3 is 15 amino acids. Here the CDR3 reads CSVVDRAGGGAEQFF. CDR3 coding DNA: TGCAGCGTTGTGGACAGGGCGGGAGGGGGAGCTGAGCAGTTCTTC.

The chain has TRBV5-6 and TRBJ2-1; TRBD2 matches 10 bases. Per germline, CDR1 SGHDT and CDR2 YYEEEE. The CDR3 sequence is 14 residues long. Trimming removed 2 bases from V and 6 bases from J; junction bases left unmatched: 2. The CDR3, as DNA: TGTGCCAGCAGCTTCGGGACTAGCGTCAATGAGCAGTTCTTC. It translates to CASSFGTSVNEQFF. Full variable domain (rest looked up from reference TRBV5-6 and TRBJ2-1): DAGVTQSPTHLIKTRGQQVTLRCSPKSGHDTVSWYQQALGQGPQFIFQYYEEEERQRGNFPDRFSGHQFPNYSSELNVNALLLGDSALYLCASSFGTSVNEQFFGPGTRLTVL.

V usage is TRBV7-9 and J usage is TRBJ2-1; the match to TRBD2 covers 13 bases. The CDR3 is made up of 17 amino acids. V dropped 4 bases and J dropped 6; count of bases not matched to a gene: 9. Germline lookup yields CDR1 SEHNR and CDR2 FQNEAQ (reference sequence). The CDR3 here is CASSSPSGLAGRNEQFF. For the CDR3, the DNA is TGTGCCAGCAGCTCACCCTCGGGACTAGCGGGGCGCAATGAGCAGTTCTTC.

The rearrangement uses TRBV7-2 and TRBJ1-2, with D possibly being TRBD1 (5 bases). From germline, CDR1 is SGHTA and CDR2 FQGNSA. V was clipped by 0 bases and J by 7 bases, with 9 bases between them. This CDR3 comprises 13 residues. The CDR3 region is CASSLASGSGYTF. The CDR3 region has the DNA TGTGCCAGCAGCTTAGCATCAGGGTCTGGCTACACCTTC.

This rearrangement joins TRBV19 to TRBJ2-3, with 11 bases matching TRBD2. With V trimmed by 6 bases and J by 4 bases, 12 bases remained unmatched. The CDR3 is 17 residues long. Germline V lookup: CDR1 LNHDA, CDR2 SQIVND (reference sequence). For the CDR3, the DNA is TGTGCCAGTAGGACACTGCGCCTAGCGGGGGGTTCAGATACGCAGTATTTT. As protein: CASRTLRLAGGSDTQYF.

The CDR3 here is CASSNPLYTHRQYF. The DNA of the CDR3 is TGTGCCAGTAGTAACCCCCTTTATACCCATAGGCAGTATTTT. The rearrangement links TRBV19 to TRBJ2-3; D remains ambiguous. The CDR3 contains 14 residues. V lost 4 bases and J lost 11, with 19 bases in between. Germline CDR1 and CDR2: LNHDA and SQIVND (reference sequence). Full variable domain (missing parts from reference TRBV19 and TRBJ2-3): DGGITQSPKYLFRKEGQNVTLSCEQNLNHDAMYWYRQDPGQGLRLIYYSQIVNDFQKGDIAEGYSVSREKKESFPLTVTSAQKNPTAFYLCASSNPLYTHRQYFGPGTRLTVL.